This TCR beta chain stems from a study of beta chain features in type 1 diabetes. Study-wide findings and caveats: For cells with high TCR expression, cDNA sequencing could yield over-representation. Patients with type 1 diabetes showed fewer VDJ junction insertions and more deletions.

Every isolated RNA sample was fully reverse transcribed, so sequencing captured expressed TCRB transcripts. Sequencing used immunoSEQ multiplex PCR; TCRdb keeps in-frame clones, though not all of them. The sample yields hundreds of thousands of clones, over 10% seen once. Of note for this clone: Its antigen is not known.

The CDR3 is 14 residues long. Looked up from germline, CDR1 is SGHRS and CDR2 is YFSETQ. V shed 5 bases and J shed 6 bases, with 17 bases lying between them. This clonotype originated in a woman aged 18-29 years in good health. The chain recombines TRBV5-1 with TRBJ2-5; D is uncertain. The specimen sequenced was naive CD4+ T cells from blood. This CDR3 reads CASRADTATQTQYF. The CDR3 DNA reads as TGCGCCAGCAGGGCTGATACAGCGACGCAGACCCAGTACTTC.